This is a list of T cell receptor beta chains from one sample in a study of T cell responses to AZD1222 COVID-19 vaccine. Method: immunoSEQ multiplex PCR; TCRdb's copy keeps in-frame clones and lacks some. This repertoire shows some 170,000 clones, roughly 92% found once; its top ten account for less than 3%. The material sequenced was peripheral blood, taken on day 0 of AZD1222 vaccination. The receptors stem from an adult in good health. Each CDR3 is given with its conserved first and last residue. Fields, in order: V gene, clone size, D gene, J gene, CDR3 protein, CDR3 DNA. D genes are given only for firm matches. The listing skips clone size in some rows; elsewhere it reads once, few, many or a size class.

TRBV7-9	once	.	TRBJ2-7	CASSPPWGSDEQYF	TGTGCCAGCAGCCCTCCCTGGGGGTCGGACGAGCAGTACTTC
TRBV4-1	.	.	TRBJ1-1	CASSQDKLRGEAFF	TGCGCCAGCAGCCAAGATAAGTTAAGGGGAGAAGCTTTCTTT
TRBV2	.	.	TRBJ1-1	CASSERGGSTEAFF	TGTGCCAGCAGTGAACGGGGGGGAAGTACTGAAGCTTTCTTT
TRBV29-1	once	.	TRBJ1-5	CSVEDHSRDSNQPQHF	TGCAGCGTTGAAGATCATTCTAGAGATAGCAATCAGCCCCAGCATTTT
TRBV12-3/TRBV12-4	once	.	TRBJ1-3	CASSPTRDTIYF	TGTGCCAGCAGCCCGACCCGGGACACCATATATTTT
TRBV9	.	TRBD1	TRBJ1-1	CASSVAGTDEAFF	TGTGCCAGCAGCGTAGCAGGGACAGATGAAGCTTTCTTT
TRBV12-2	few	.	TRBJ1-2	CASRSGRGNYGYTF	TGTGCAAGTCGTTCAGGGAGGGGGAACTATGGCTACACCTTC
TRBV5-5	.	.	TRBJ2-1	CASSHFGGNEQFF	TGTGCCAGCAGCCATTTTGGGGGGAATGAGCAGTTCTTC
TRBV19	.	.	TRBJ2-1	CASSIDYNEQFF	TGTGCCAGTAGTATAGACTACAATGAGCAGTTCTTC
TRBV23-1	.	.	TRBJ1-1	CASQAAEAFF	TGCGCCAGCCAGGCGGCTGAAGCTTTCTTT
TRBV7-2	.	.	TRBJ2-3	CASSLAPAAPTDTQYF	TGTGCCAGCAGCTTAGCGCCGGCGGCCCCCACAGATACGCAGTATTTT
TRBV30	.	TRBD1	TRBJ1-6	CAWRTLGQGGPLHF	TGTGCCTGGCGAACCCTGGGACAGGGAGGTCCCCTCCACTTT
TRBV29-1	.	TRBD1	TRBJ1-5	CSAQQGANQPQHF	TGCAGCGCCCAACAGGGGGCCAATCAGCCCCAGCATTTT
TRBV2	.	.	TRBJ1-1	CATKPINTEAFF	TGTGCCACCAAACCCATAAACACTGAAGCTTTCTTT
TRBV3-1/TRBV3-2	.	.	TRBJ1-2	CASSPASYGYTF	TGTGCCAGCAGCCCCGCCTCGTATGGCTACACCTTC
TRBV7-9	once	.	TRBJ2-5	CASSPLRGSGEETQYF	TGTGCCAGCAGCCCATTAAGGGGGTCCGGGGAAGAGACCCAGTACTTC
TRBV2	.	TRBD1	TRBJ2-3	CASSQTGGPDTQYF	TGTGCCAGCAGTCAGACAGGGGGCCCAGATACGCAGTATTTT
TRBV6-2/TRBV6-3	.	.	TRBJ1-6	CASSYERPYNSPLHF	TGTGCCAGCAGTTACGAACGGCCCTATAATTCACCCCTCCACTTT
TRBV5-5	.	.	TRBJ1-5	CASSVGTGISQPQHF	TGTGCCAGCAGCGTTGGGACGGGGATAAGTCAGCCCCAGCATTTT
TRBV15	.	.	TRBJ1-5	CATSNLDQPQHF	TGTGCCACCAGCAATCTAGATCAGCCCCAGCATTTT
TRBV5-1	.	.	TRBJ1-2	CASSLGGGDVYGYTF	TGCGCCAGCAGCTTGGGTGGGGGAGATGTCTATGGCTACACCTTC
TRBV11-3	.	.	TRBJ2-2	CASSLRLGAGELFF	TGTGCCAGCAGCTTACGTTTGGGGGCCGGGGAGCTGTTTTTT
TRBV19	.	.	TRBJ1-1	CASRRLGTPSTAFF	TGTGCCAGTAGGCGATTGGGCACACCGTCTACAGCTTTCTTT
TRBV10-3	.	TRBD1	TRBJ2-6	CAISVDRAGANVLTF	TGTGCCATCAGTGTCGACAGGGCCGGGGCCAACGTCCTGACTTTC
TRBV19	.	TRBD1	TRBJ2-1	CASSPRQGVYNEQFF	TGTGCCAGTAGTCCCAGACAGGGAGTTTACAATGAGCAGTTCTTC
TRBV27	.	.	TRBJ2-3	CASSFVRRGTDTQYF	TGTGCCAGCAGTTTCGTTCGGAGGGGCACAGATACGCAGTATTTT
TRBV15	.	.	TRBJ1-1	CATSSLVVTGMAEAFF	TGTGCCACCAGCAGTCTGGTTGTTACAGGGATGGCTGAAGCTTTCTTT
TRBV6-4	.	.	TRBJ1-1	CASSDSYVAGSTFF	TGTGCCAGCAGTGACTCGTATGTGGCAGGGAGTACTTTCTTT
TRBV11-2	.	.	TRBJ2-7	CASSLVGGPSYEQYF	TGTGCCAGCAGCTTAGTTGGGGGGCCGTCCTACGAGCAGTACTTC
TRBV5-5	.	TRBD1	TRBJ2-7	CASSSLRTGFLSYEQYF	TGTGCCAGCAGCTCACTTCGGACAGGGTTTCTCTCCTACGAGCAGTACTTC
TRBV6-5	.	.	TRBJ1-4	CASSGPPPAEKLFF	TGTGCCAGCAGCGGGCCACCCCCGGCGGAAAAACTGTTTTTT
TRBV2	.	TRBD1	TRBJ2-3	CASSGNPGQGVGDTQYF	TGTGCCAGCAGTGGGAATCCCGGACAGGGGGTGGGAGATACGCAGTATTTT
TRBV6-5	few	TRBD2	TRBJ2-7	CASKPGGLAYEQYF	TGTGCCAGCAAACCCGGGGGGTTAGCCTACGAGCAGTACTTC
TRBV6-5	.	TRBD1	TRBJ1-2	CASRGQSYGYTF	TGTGCCAGCAGGGGACAGTCTTATGGCTACACCTTC
TRBV6-5	.	TRBD1	TRBJ2-3	CASRDGTGVEYF	TGTGCCAGCAGGGACGGGACAGGAGTGGAGTATTTT
TRBV24-1	.	TRBD1	TRBJ2-3	CATSSTGVADTQYF	TGTGCCACCAGTTCAACAGGGGTAGCAGATACGCAGTATTTT
TRBV29-1	.	.	TRBJ2-5	CSVVGVGETQYF	TGCAGCGTCGTGGGGGTAGGGGAGACCCAGTACTTC
TRBV5-5	.	.	TRBJ1-5	CASSPIQDFNQPQHF	TGTGCCAGCAGCCCCATTCAGGATTTCAATCAGCCCCAGCATTTT
TRBV2	.	.	TRBJ1-2	CASSGRVSYGYTF	TGTGCCAGCAGTGGTAGGGTCTCCTATGGCTACACCTTC
TRBV6-5	once	.	TRBJ1-5	CASSYNGDQPQHF	TGTGCCAGCAGTTACAATGGGGATCAGCCCCAGCATTTT
TRBV21-1	.	.	TRBJ2-7	CASSKGRSRAPEQYF	TGTGCCAGCAGCAAAGGTAGGAGCAGGGCCCCCGAGCAGTACTTC
TRBV7-2	.	.	TRBJ1-3	CASSTWAVSSGNTIYF	TGTGCCAGCAGCACCTGGGCGGTGAGCTCTGGAAACACCATATATTTT
TRBV7-9	.	.	TRBJ2-3	CASSSNFVSDTQYF	TGTGCCAGCAGCTCTAATTTCGTATCAGATACGCAGTATTTT
TRBV10-2	.	.	TRBJ1-3	CASSESLSSGNTIYF	TGCGCCAGCAGTGAGTCTTTGAGCTCTGGAAACACCATATATTTT
TRBV25-1	.	.	TRBJ2-1	CASSQDRSSYNEQFF	TGTGCCAGCAGTCAAGACAGGAGCTCCTACAATGAGCAGTTCTTC
TRBV9	.	.	TRBJ1-2	CASGTPSNYGYTF	TGTGCCAGCGGGACACCGAGTAACTATGGCTACACCTTC
TRBV18	.	TRBD1	TRBJ2-7	CASSPPTGGSNEQYF	TGTGCCAGCTCACCACCGACAGGGGGCTCGAACGAGCAGTACTTC
TRBV5-4	.	.	TRBJ2-6	CASSTRGWGAGANVLTF	TGTGCCAGCAGCACACGAGGGTGGGGTGCTGGGGCCAACGTCCTGACTTTC
TRBV7-9	.	.	TRBJ2-3	CASSPFAGMDTQYF	TGTGCCAGCAGCCCCTTCGCGGGAATGGATACGCAGTATTTT
TRBV19	.	.	TRBJ2-7	CASSMPRTALNEQYF	TGTGCCAGTAGTATGCCCCGGACAGCCCTTAACGAGCAGTACTTC